This is a list of T cell receptor beta chains from one sample in a study of shared clonotypes between healthy human individuals. Generated by immunoSEQ multiplex PCR, the TCRdb table keeps only in-frame clones and is missing some. Found here are more than 1 million clones, approximately 80% of them singletons; the top ten hold 0.5% to 0.6%. Sequencing input: memory CD4+ T cells from PBMCs. The receptors derive from a man aged 18 to 30 in good health. Some clones in this sample may be carry-over from other donors' samples. The CDR3 runs from the conserved cysteine through the conserved F or W. The D gene is left open where the match is weak. Rows give clone size only sometimes, using once, few, many, or a class for an expanded clone.

V	size	J	length	D	DNA	CDR3
TRBV9	NA	TRBJ1-4	15	NA	TGTGCCAGCAGCGTAGAGCAAGGGTCTGGCGAAAAACTGTTTTTT	CASSVEQGSGEKLFF
TRBV21-1	few	TRBJ2-7	13	NA	TGTGCCAGCAGCAGTGACAGGGACTACGAGCAGTACTTC	CASSSDRDYEQYF
TRBV9	NA	TRBJ2-7	14	NA	TGTGCCAGCAGCTCCTGGACAGACTCCTACGAGCAGTACTTC	CASSSWTDSYEQYF
TRBV9	few	TRBJ1-1	13	NA	TGTGCCAGCAGCGGGGGTCTGAACACTGAAGCTTTCTTT	CASSGGLNTEAFF
TRBV18	NA	TRBJ1-1	15	NA	TGTGCCAGCTCACCGGGATATGGCGGATCCCCAAAAGCTTTCTTT	CASSPGYGGSPKAFF
TRBV6-1	NA	TRBJ2-7	16	NA	TGTGCCAGCAGTGCACCCCCCACAGGATTATCCTACGAGCAGTACTTC	CASSAPPTGLSYEQYF
TRBV7-3	NA	TRBJ1-5	13	NA	TGTGCCAGCAGCTTAACTCGCGGACAGCCCCAGCATTTT	CASSLTRGQPQHF
TRBV5-1	NA	TRBJ2-1	14	TRBD1	TGCGCCAGCAGCAGGACAGGGGGCTGGGATGAGCAGTTCTTC	CASSRTGGWDEQFF
TRBV11-2	NA	TRBJ2-1	14	NA	TGTGCCAGCAGCTTAGTTGGACTGTACAATGAGCAGTTCTTC	CASSLVGLYNEQFF
TRBV13	NA	TRBJ1-4	15	TRBD1	TGTGCCAGCAGAGACAGGGCCGTGGGGGATGAAAAACTGTTTTTT	CASRDRAVGDEKLFF
TRBV6-6	NA	TRBJ1-5	15	NA	TGTGCCAGCAGTTATCAGGGACCTAGCAATCAGCCCCAGCATTTT	CASSYQGPSNQPQHF
TRBV7-9	NA	TRBJ2-1	16	TRBD2	TGTGCCAGCAGCCCCAGGTCGGCGGGAGTGGGCAATGAGCAGTTCTTC	CASSPRSAGVGNEQFF
TRBV5-6	once	TRBJ1-2	14	TRBD1	TGTGCCAGCAGCTTCTACAGGGGATTGTCTGGCTACACCTTC	CASSFYRGLSGYTF
TRBV27	NA	TRBJ1-2	11	NA	TGTGCCAGCAGGGACCGATATGGCTACACCTTC	CASRDRYGYTF
TRBV7-3	NA	TRBJ2-5	15	NA	TGTGCCAGCAGCTTAGGGGGGAGCGGACAAGAGACCCAGTACTTC	CASSLGGSGQETQYF
TRBV4-1	NA	TRBJ1-3	14	NA	TGCGCCAGCAGCCAAATGGGGTCGGGAAACACCATATATTTT	CASSQMGSGNTIYF
TRBV4-3	NA	TRBJ1-2	15	NA	TGCGCCAGCAGCCAGGACCCTACGGGTGGATATGGCTACACCTTC	CASSQDPTGGYGYTF
TRBV29-1	NA	TRBJ1-2	11	TRBD1	TGCAGCGTTTCCGGGACAGGGGGCTACACCTTC	CSVSGTGGYTF
TRBV7-2	once	TRBJ2-7	12	NA	TGTGCCAGCAGCTTAGTAGCGATCGAGCAGTACTTC	CASSLVAIEQYF
TRBV4-1	NA	TRBJ2-1	16	TRBD2	TGCGCCAGCAGCCAAGGGATAGCGGGAGTCAACAATGAGCAGTTCTTC	CASSQGIAGVNNEQFF
TRBV11-3	NA	TRBJ2-1	13	TRBD2	TGTGCCAGCAGTCAGGGAGGGTACAATGAGCAGTTCTTC	CASSQGGYNEQFF
TRBV2	NA	TRBJ2-3	15	TRBD2	TGTGCCAGCAGTGGGCGGGAGTCCGGGTTGGATACGCAGTATTTT	CASSGRESGLDTQYF
TRBV28	once	TRBJ1-1	16	NA	TGTGCCAGCACCTTTGCGGCACAGGGATTGAACACTGAAGCTTTCTTT	CASTFAAQGLNTEAFF
TRBV30	NA	TRBJ2-3	12	NA	TGTGCCTGGAGTGGGGGGGACATGACGCAGTATTTT	CAWSGGDMTQYF
TRBV29-1	NA	TRBJ2-2	14	NA	TGCAGCGGGACTAATAGTCAGGGCGGCGGGGAGCTGTTTTTT	CSGTNSQGGGELFF
TRBV6-5	few	TRBJ2-7	11	NA	TGTGCCAGCAAGCTAATCCACGAGCAGTACTTC	CASKLIHEQYF
TRBV28	once	TRBJ1-5	17	TRBD1	TGTGCCAGCATCTCGGACAGGGGGCGCTGGGGCAATCAGCCCCAGCATTTT	CASISDRGRWGNQPQHF
TRBV5-1	NA	TRBJ2-1	16	TRBD2	TGCGCCAGCAGCCCCCCTCCAGCGGGAGTCTACAATGAGCAGTTCTTC	CASSPPPAGVYNEQFF
TRBV5-6	NA	TRBJ2-7	13	NA	TGTGCCAGCAGCTTACCACAGGGTAGCGAGCAGTACTTC	CASSLPQGSEQYF
TRBV6-6	many	TRBJ1-5	16	TRBD1	TGTGCCAGCAGTACCGGGACAGACTATAGCAATCAGCCCCAGCATTTT	CASSTGTDYSNQPQHF
TRBV6-5	NA	TRBJ1-2	14	NA	TGTGCCAGCAATTCAGCCTACCGAAACTATGGCTACACCTTC	CASNSAYRNYGYTF